This TCR beta chain emerged from a study of cytomegalovirus exposure and HLA in healthy donors. About the study: Approximately 170 million T cells yielded over 90 million unique TCR beta sequences in earlier analysis. General study findings and limits: The study listed some 160 cytomegalovirus-associated TCR beta chains. A later analysis showed that HLA-associated TCR beta chains had undergone more clonal expansion than equally common others. TCR beta V- and J-gene trimming, according to a later analysis, was linked to a missense DCLRE1C variant.

The sample holds one count of this clone. The target antigen is unknown. CDR3 length equals 14 residues. Germline values: CDR1 SGHTA, CDR2 FQGNSA. The V gene end was trimmed by 6 bases and the J gene end by 10 bases; junction bases not matched to a gene: 12. Primers: 60 Vbeta forward and 13 Jbeta reverse. TCRdb's copy holds only in-frame clones and misses some; the assay was immunoSEQ multiplex PCR. Altogether about 130,000 clones are present, roughly 80% being singletons, with the ten largest covering about 1%. The sequence came from a boy aged 5-17 years in good health and CMV-seronegative. V is TRBV7-2 and J is TRBJ1-2; TRBD1 matches at 9 bases. Sample: PBMCs. CDR3 loop: CASRPPGTGRDYTF. For the CDR3, the DNA is TGTGCCAGCAGGCCCCCCGGGACAGGGAGGGACTACACCTTC.